A single sample gave rise to the 26 T cell receptor beta chains below, sequenced in a study of beta chain features in type 1 diabetes. Expressed TCRB transcripts were sequenced after all isolated RNA was converted to cDNA. Sequencing used immunoSEQ multiplex PCR; TCRdb keeps in-frame clones, though not all of them. The sample lists over 500,000 clones, 15% to 18% seen once, with about 0.093% in the top ten. The specimen sequenced was naive CD4+ T cells from blood. The receptors originated from a young man in good health.

This clone appeared a few times. This chain joins TRBV4-3 and TRBJ1-2, with D uncertain. Germline V gene lookup returns CDR1 LGHNA and CDR2 YSLEER. The CDR3 totals 16 residues. Trimming removed 2 bases at V and 1 base at J, with 14 bases between. CDR3 sequence reads: CASSQSYFTDNYGYTF. CDR3 sequence (DNA): TGCGCCAGCAGCCAAAGTTACTTTACAGATAACTATGGCTACACCTTC.

The chain has TRBV5-4 and TRBJ2-2; D may be TRBD2 (5 bases). The CDR3 consists of 16 residues. V was trimmed by 6 bases and J by 6 bases, leaving 21 bases between them. Germline V CDR1 and CDR2: SGHNT, YYREEE (reference sequence). The CDR3 DNA reads as TGTGCCAGCACCCCGGGCGGTGGGTTCGGGGCCGGGGAGCTGTTTTTT. Its translation is CASTPGGGFGAGELFF.

This clone was seen a handful of times. This chain connects TRBV7-2 to TRBJ2-1; 12 positions agree with TRBD2. The ends lost 5 bases at V and 5 bases at J; junction bases unmatched: 7. The CDR3 spans 16 residues. Germline V gene sequence: CDR1 SGHTA, CDR2 FQGNSA. The CDR3 DNA sequence: TGTGCCAGCAGCCCTAGTCTAGCGGGAGGGGACAATGAGCAGTTCTTC. This sequence encodes CASSPSLAGGDNEQFF.

This clone has just a few counts. This chain uses TRBV28 with TRBJ2-6; perhaps TRBD1 as D (5 bases). V lost 2 bases and J lost 4, with 9 bases in between. This CDR3 comprises 15 residues. CDR1 and CDR2 (germline): MDHEN, SYDVKM. CDR3 in DNA: TGTGCCAGCAGTTTAGTGGGGCCAGGGGCCAACGTCCTGACTTTC. Amino acids: CASSLVGPGANVLTF.

CDR3 sequence reads: CASRVPGSTDTQYF. The CDR3 DNA reads as TGTGCCAGCAGGGTCCCAGGAAGCACAGATACGCAGTATTTT. The chain has TRBV6-5 and TRBJ2-3; D not resolved. V lost 6 bases to trimming and J lost 0 bases, with 10 bases between them. Germline V CDR1 and CDR2: MNHEY, SVGAGI. The CDR3 is 14 amino acids.

The chain recombines TRBV6-5 with TRBJ2-7; no reliable D call. The CDR3 totals 11 residues. V was clipped by 4 bases and J by 8 bases, with 9 bases between them. Germline CDR1 MNHEY, CDR2 SVGAGI. The CDR3 coding sequence is TGTGCCAGCAGTTCCCCCTTCAAGCAGTACTTC. Amino acid sequence: CASSSPFKQYF.

The chain links TRBV11-1 to TRBJ2-3; no definite D call. Trimming cost V 6 bases and J 4 bases, with 8 bases left between them. The CDR3 covers 12 residues. Per the germline V gene, CDR1 is SGHAT and CDR2 is FQDESV (reference sequence). This CDR3 is CASSPSADTQYF. CDR3 DNA: TGTGCCAGCAGTCCGTCAGCAGATACGCAGTATTTT.

This clone was seen more than once but under ten times. This chain uses TRBV7-2 with TRBJ2-7, with 7 bases fitting TRBD2. Per germline, CDR1 SGHTA and CDR2 FQGNSA. There are 17 residues in the CDR3. The J segment lost 0 bases and the V segment lost 5 bases, leaving 13 bases of the junction unmatched. The CDR3: CASSPPRWGGTSYEQYF. CDR3 DNA: TGTGCCAGCAGCCCCCCCCGGTGGGGGGGTACCTCCTACGAGCAGTACTTC.

The J gene is TRBJ1-1, the V gene TRBV14, with D unresolved. Between the trimmed V and J ends, which lost 6 bases and 1 base, there was a span of 12 bases. The germline CDR1 and CDR2 sequences are SGHDN and FVKESK. This CDR3 comprises 14 residues. The CDR3, as DNA: TGTGCCAGCAGGGACTCGGGTGAGAACACTGAAGCTTTCTTT. As protein: CASRDSGENTEAFF.

This clone has more than one count but fewer than ten. The V and J genes are TRBV10-3 and TRBJ2-6; D ambiguous. The length of the CDR3 is 13 residues. The V end was cut by 5 bases, the J end by 2 bases, with 4 bases between. CDR1 ENHRY and CDR2 SYGVKD come from the germline V gene. The CDR3 sequence: CAISIAGANVLTF. The CDR3 coding sequence is TGTGCCATCAGTATCGCTGGGGCCAACGTCCTGACTTTC.

J is TRBJ2-4 and V is TRBV27, with D maybe TRBD2 (5 bases). Germline CDR1 MNHEY, CDR2 SMNVEV (reference sequence). V lost 2 bases and J lost 1, with 12 bases in between. The CDR3 length is 16 residues. This CDR3 reads CASSLTGVAAKNIQYF. The CDR3 DNA reads TGTGCCAGCAGTTTAACCGGGGTTGCGGCCAAAAACATTCAGTACTTC.

In this sample, this clone turned up a few times. This chain connects TRBV11-2 to TRBJ2-3; possibly TRBD1 for D (6 bases). The CDR3 runs 15 residues. The germline CDR1 and CDR2 sequences are SGHAT and FQNNGV. V was pared by 4 bases and J by 4 bases, with 15 bases between. CDR3 residues: CASSSKTGRADTQYF. In DNA form, the CDR3 reads TGTGCCAGCAGCTCCAAAACAGGGCGGGCAGATACGCAGTATTTT.

This chain links TRBV28 with TRBJ2-2; tentatively, D is TRBD1 (5 bases). Germline lookup yields CDR1 MDHEN and CDR2 SYDVKM. The V end lost 7 bases, the J end lost 4 bases, and 19 bases lay between the germline ends. This CDR3 region has 16 residues. This CDR3 is CASNLDKAPGTGELFF. In nucleotides, the CDR3 is TGTGCCAGCAACCTGGACAAGGCTCCGGGCACCGGGGAGCTGTTTTTT.

This clone was counted a few times. The chain has TRBV7-2 and TRBJ1-6, with TRBD1 identical over 9 bases. The CDR3 length is 16 residues. Germline lookup yields CDR1 SGHTA and CDR2 FQGNSA. V was pared by 2 bases and J by 11 bases, with 10 bases of the junction left unmatched. CDR3 protein: CASSLLPRTGETPLHF. CDR3 bases: TGTGCCAGCAGCTTACTCCCCCGGACAGGGGAGACACCCCTCCACTTT. The full variable domain, in which reference TRBV7-2 and TRBJ1-6 provide the parts outside the CDR3, is GAGVSQSPSNKVTEKGKDVELRCDPISGHTALYWYRQSLGQGLEFLIYFQGNSAPDKSGLPSDRFSAERTGGSVSTLTIQRTQQEDSAVYLCASSLLPRTGETPLHFGNGTRLTVT.

There are a few counts of this clone. The chain couples TRBV6-6 to TRBJ1-5, with D possibly matching TRBD1 (5 bases). Trimming removed 9 bases from V and 3 bases from J, with 18 bases in between. The CDR3 extends over 15 amino acids. Germline V gene sequence: CDR1 MNHNY, CDR2 SVGAGI (reference sequence). The CDR3 loop is CASGHSQGPNQPQHF. Here the CDR3 DNA reads TGTGCCAGTGGACATTCCCAAGGGCCCAATCAGCCCCAGCATTTT.

This clone was detected a few times. The chain joins TRBV29-1 to TRBJ2-1, with 7 bases fitting TRBD1. Germline V CDR1 and CDR2: SQVTM, ANQGSEA. This CDR3 region has 14 residues. V shed 7 bases, J shed 0 bases, and the junction held 6 bases outside the gene matches. The CDR3 bases are TGCAGCGCCGCGACAGGGTTCTCCTACAATGAGCAGTTCTTC. Translated, it gives CSAATGFSYNEQFF.

This clone was seen a few times. The CDR3 spells CASSPNTGTAYEQYF. DNA of the CDR3: TGCGCCAGCAGCCCAAACACCGGGACAGCCTACGAGCAGTACTTC. The V gene is TRBV5-1, the J gene TRBJ2-7; 7 nucleotides match TRBD1. V shed 4 bases and J 2 bases; nucleotides not matched to a gene: 9. There are 15 residues in the CDR3. Germline V lookup: CDR1 SGHRS, CDR2 YFSETQ.

This clone came up a few times. The V gene is TRBV5-1, the J gene TRBJ2-2; no reliable D call. Germline V gene data show CDR1 as SGHRS and CDR2 as YFSETQ. V was cut by 2 bases and J by 6 bases, with 8 bases left in between. The CDR3 has 13 amino acids. The CDR3 here is CASSFRSAGELFF. CDR3 nucleotide sequence: TGCGCCAGCAGCTTCAGGAGTGCCGGGGAGCTGTTTTTT.

This clone was picked up a small number of times. The gene calls are TRBV14 and TRBJ1-2; no clear D. This CDR3 has 13 residues. The germline CDR1 and CDR2 sequences are SGHDN and FVKESK. Trimming removed 1 base from V and 4 bases from J, with 7 bases in between. In nucleotides, the CDR3 is TGTGCCAGCAGCCAAGTTTCAATCTATGGCTACACCTTC. It encodes CASSQVSIYGYTF.

A few counts support this clone. The chain recombines TRBV5-1 with TRBJ1-1; 9 positions match TRBD1. This CDR3 comprises 15 residues. Germline assignment: CDR1 SGHRS and CDR2 YFSETQ. The junction had 8 bases not matched to a gene; V was cut back by 4 bases and J by 4 bases. This CDR3 reads CASSLRQGEGTEAFF. The CDR3, as DNA: TGCGCCAGCAGCCTGAGACAGGGGGAAGGCACTGAAGCTTTCTTT.

There are a few counts of this clone. The chain employs TRBV7-2 and TRBJ1-6, with 7 bases fitting TRBD1. Germline V gene data show CDR1 as SGHTA and CDR2 as FQGNSA. This CDR3 contains 15 residues. The ends lost 6 bases at V and 6 bases at J; junction bases unmatched: 8. The CDR3 is CASRSDRVSNSPLHF. CDR3 DNA sequence: TGTGCCAGCAGATCCGACAGGGTCTCTAATTCACCCCTCCACTTT.

The rearrangement links TRBV19 to TRBJ2-2; TRBD2 matches 10 bases. The CDR3 contains 17 residues. Germline CDR1 and CDR2: LNHDA and SQIVND (reference sequence). V trimming: 7 bases; J trimming: 4 bases; junction bases outside the gene matches: 12. Written as DNA, the CDR3 is TGTGCCAGTAAGTCGCCTAGCGGGAGTCATCGCACCGGGGAGCTGTTTTTT. It encodes CASKSPSGSHRTGELFF.

This clone was seen a few times. This chain uses TRBV18 with TRBJ2-2; perhaps D is TRBD1 or TRBD2 (5 bases each). Germline CDR1 is KGHSH and CDR2 is LQKENI. The ends were cut back, 3 bases at V and 7 bases at J, with 12 bases in the middle. The length of the CDR3 is 14 residues. The CDR3 DNA reads as TGTGCCAGCTCACCTGGGACGGGCTTCGGGGAGCTGTTTTTT. Translating gives CASSPGTGFGELFF.

In this sample, this clone turned up a few times. CDR3: CASSLSGRIYEQYF. In DNA form, the CDR3 reads TGTGCCAGCAGCTTGTCGGGCAGGATCTACGAGCAGTACTTC. The chain is built from TRBV7-2 and TRBJ2-7; D is undetermined. CDR1 and CDR2 from the germline V gene are SGHTA and FQGNSA. V lost 3 bases and J 3 bases, leaving 12 bases between the germline ends. The CDR3 is 14 amino acids.

The chain couples TRBV5-4 to TRBJ2-2; the match to TRBD2 covers 9 bases. The length of the CDR3 is 16 residues. Germline V CDR1 and CDR2: SGHNT, YYREEE (reference sequence). The V and J ends lost 3 bases and 1 base, in that order; junction bases with no gene match: 4. CDR3: CASSSAAGGNTGELFF. The CDR3 DNA is TGTGCCAGCAGCTCCGCAGCGGGAGGGAACACCGGGGAGCTGTTTTTT.

This clone was observed a few times. The chain couples TRBV28 to TRBJ1-2; D gene ambiguous. Germline CDR1 and CDR2: MDHEN and SYDVKM. Deletions cut 3 bases from V and 10 bases from J, with 3 bases between. The CDR3 is 9 residues long. CDR3 DNA: TGTGCCAGCAGTTTCCCCTACACCTTC. It yields the protein CASSFPYTF.